This T cell receptor beta chain was retrieved from a study of T cells after yellow fever vaccination. For TCR, cDNA came from 5'RACE template switching, which added a universal primer site and UMIs. A single record per CDR3 protein comes from TCRdb applying MiXCR to the 5' RACE reads. The sample carries a few hundred thousand distinct CDR3 sequences, 4.1% recorded once. The CDR3 sequence is 17 residues long. V gave up 3 bases and J gave up 6 bases, with 20 bases separating them. Germline V gives CDR1 LGHNA, CDR2 YSLEER. On this clonotype: Its antigen remains unidentified.

Findings of the study overall: Secondary responses were weaker yet peaked faster, day 5 versus 15. Some clonotypes, a small share, were shared between CD4 and CD8 compartments. Researchers cautioned that FACS-sorted repertoires could harbor abundant clonotypes contaminating from the bulk population.

J is TRBJ1-4 and V is TRBV4-3; D might be TRBD1 (5 bases). Sample: PBMCs, taken 5 days after the yellow fever booster vaccination. This TCR came from a man younger than 30 who received the YFV17D yellow fever vaccine. This chain's CDR3 is CASSQVDPGNLDEKLFF. The CDR3 region has the DNA TGCGCCAGCAGCCAGGTAGACCCAGGGAATCTGGATGAAAAACTGTTTTTT.